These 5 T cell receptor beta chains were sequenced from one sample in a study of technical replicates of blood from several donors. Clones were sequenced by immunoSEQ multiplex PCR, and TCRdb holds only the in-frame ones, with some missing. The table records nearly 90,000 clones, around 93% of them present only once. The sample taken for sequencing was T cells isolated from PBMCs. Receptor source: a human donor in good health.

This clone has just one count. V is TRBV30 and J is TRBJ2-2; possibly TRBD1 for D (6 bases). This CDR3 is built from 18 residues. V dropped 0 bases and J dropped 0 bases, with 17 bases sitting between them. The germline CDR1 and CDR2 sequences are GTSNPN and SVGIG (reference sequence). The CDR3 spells CAWSVYVGRGANTGELFF. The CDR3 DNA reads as TGTGCCTGGAGTGTATATGTTGGCAGGGGCGCGAACACCGGGGAGCTGTTTTTT. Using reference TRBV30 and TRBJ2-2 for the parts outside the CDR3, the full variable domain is SQTIHQWPATLVQPVGSPLSLECTVEGTSNPNLYWYRQAAGRGLQLLFYSVGIGQISSEVPQNLSASRPQDRQFILSSKKLLLSDSGFYLCAWSVYVGRGANTGELFFGEGSRLTVL.

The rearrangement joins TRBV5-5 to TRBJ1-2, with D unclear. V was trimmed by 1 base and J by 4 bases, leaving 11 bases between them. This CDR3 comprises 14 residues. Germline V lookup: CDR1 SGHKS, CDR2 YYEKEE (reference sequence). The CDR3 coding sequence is TGTGCCAGCAGCTTGAGTTCTCAGGCCTATGGCTACACCTTC. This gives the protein CASSLSSQAYGYTF.

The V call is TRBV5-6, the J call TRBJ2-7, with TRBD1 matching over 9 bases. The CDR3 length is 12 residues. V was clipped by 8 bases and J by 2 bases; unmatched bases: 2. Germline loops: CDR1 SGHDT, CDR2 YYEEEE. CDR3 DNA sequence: TGTGCCAGTAGACAGGGGGCCTACGAGCAGTACTTC. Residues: CASRQGAYEQYF.

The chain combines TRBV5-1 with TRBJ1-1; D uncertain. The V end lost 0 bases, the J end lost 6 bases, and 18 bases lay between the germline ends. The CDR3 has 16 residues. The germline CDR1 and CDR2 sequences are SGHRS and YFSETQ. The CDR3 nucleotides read TGCGCCAGCAGCTTGGGTTACAGTGGGTCTATCGCTGAAGCTTTCTTT. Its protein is CASSLGYSGSIAEAFF.

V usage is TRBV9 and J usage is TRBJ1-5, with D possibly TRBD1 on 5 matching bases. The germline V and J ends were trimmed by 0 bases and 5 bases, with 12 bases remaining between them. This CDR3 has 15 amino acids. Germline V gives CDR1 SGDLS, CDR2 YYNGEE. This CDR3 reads CASSVEDTYDQPQHF. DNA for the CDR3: TGTGCCAGCAGCGTAGAGGACACCTACGATCAGCCCCAGCATTTT.